This TCR beta chain emerged from a study of T cells in Graves' hyperthyroidism and ophthalmopathy. General observations from the study: Ophthalmopathy and stable hyperthyroidism were separated by a 13 V-J model.

As for this clonotype: Its target is unknown.

Amplification of TCR beta CDR3 regions used RNA as the template. RT-PCR in the first round (using the HTBI primer set) targeted the TCR CDR3. MiXCR, applied by TCRdb to the multiplex PCR reads, yields one record per CDR3 protein. This table has approximately 640,000 distinct CDR3 sequences, nearly 45% appearing once. In making diagnoses, clinical symptoms, serum thyroxine and TRAb, thyroid ultrasound and orbital computed tomography were all used. The receptor was isolated from an adult man with Graves' disease, either hyperthyroidism or ophthalmopathy (not recorded which). Sequencing was carried out using peripheral blood or thyroid tissue (not recorded which).

The CDR3 loop is CASGPMSSSYEQYF. For the CDR3, the DNA is TGTGCTAGTGGTCCCATGTCCAGCTCCTACGAGCAGTACTTC. This chain uses TRBV12-5 with TRBJ2-7; D unresolved. V was shortened by 5 bases and J by 0 bases, with 11 bases between the two germline ends. From germline, CDR1 is LGHNT and CDR2 FRNRAP. The CDR3 has 14 amino acids.